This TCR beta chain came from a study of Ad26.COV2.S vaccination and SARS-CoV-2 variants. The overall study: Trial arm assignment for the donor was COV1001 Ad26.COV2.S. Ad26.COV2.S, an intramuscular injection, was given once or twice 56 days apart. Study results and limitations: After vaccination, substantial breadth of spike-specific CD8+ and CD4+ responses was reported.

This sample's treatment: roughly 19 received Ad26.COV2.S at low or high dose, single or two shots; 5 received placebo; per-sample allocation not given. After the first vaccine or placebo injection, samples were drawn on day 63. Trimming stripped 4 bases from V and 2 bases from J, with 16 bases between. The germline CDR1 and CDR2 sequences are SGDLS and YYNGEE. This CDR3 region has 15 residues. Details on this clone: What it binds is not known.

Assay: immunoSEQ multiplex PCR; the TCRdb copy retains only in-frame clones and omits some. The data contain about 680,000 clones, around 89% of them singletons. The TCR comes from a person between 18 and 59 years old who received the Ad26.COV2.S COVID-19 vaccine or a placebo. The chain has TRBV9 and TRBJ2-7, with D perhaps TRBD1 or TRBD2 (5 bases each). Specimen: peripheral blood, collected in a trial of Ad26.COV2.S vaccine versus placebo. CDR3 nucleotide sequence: TGTGCCAGCAGCCCTATTCCAGGGACGACCTACGAGCAGTACTTC. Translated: CASSPIPGTTYEQYF.